The next 17 T cell receptor beta chains were all read from a single sample in a study of blood T cells in healthy people across ages. Next came a second PCR, run for about 6 to 11 cycles, which used a sample-barcoded 5' primer along with a J-beta primer mix. TCRdb redid the calling of the 5' RACE reads with MiXCR, one entry per CDR3 protein. Of around 800,000 distinct CDR3 sequences detected, about 47% appear once; the ten largest clones hold 18%. The material sequenced was blood. Receptors were obtained from an older man in good health.

This clonotype has a handful of counts. A much larger clone is a single base away; this may be a read error. The V gene is TRBV24-1, the J gene TRBJ2-5, with 7 bases lining up with TRBD2. CDR3 length: 14 residues. The V gene's germline CDR1 is KGHDR and CDR2 SFDVKD. V was clipped by 4 bases and J by 11 bases; unmatched bases: 12. In nucleotides, the CDR3 is TGTGCCACCAGTGACCTGACTAGCAACAATGAGCAGTACTTC. Amino acids: CATSDLTSNNEQYF.

This chain uses TRBV29-1 with TRBJ2-5; D is unresolved. The J call may be mistaken, given a closer DNA end match to TRBJ2-4. This CDR3 comprises 11 residues. Germline CDR1 is SQVTM and CDR2 is ANQGSEA. CDR3 nucleotide sequence: TGCAGCGTTGACAGAAAAAACATTCAGTACTTC. Translated: CSVDRKNIQYF.

This chain uses TRBV20-1 with TRBJ2-3; D is perhaps TRBD2 (5 bases). This CDR3 is built from 15 residues. Germline V CDR1 and CDR2: DFQATT, SNEGSKA (reference sequence). Trimming took off 6 bases at V and 2 bases at J, with 18 bases between the two ends. This CDR3 is CSANVGSPSTDTQYF. For the CDR3, the DNA is TGCAGTGCCAACGTTGGGAGCCCATCCACAGATACGCAGTATTTT.

The chain joins TRBV7-2 to TRBJ1-2; tentatively, D is TRBD1 (5 bases). With 2 bases removed from V and 7 bases from J, the gap between germline ends came to 20 bases. CDR3 length: 16 amino acids. Germline V CDR1 and CDR2: SGHTA, FQGNSA. DNA for the CDR3: TGTGCCAGCAGCTTACAGTCCGGGACCCACCAGGGTGGCTACACCTTC. Its protein product is CASSLQSGTHQGGYTF.

The chain uses TRBV6-5 and TRBJ2-6; 8 bases align to TRBD1. CDR3 length equals 15 residues. The germline CDR1 and CDR2 sequences are MNHEY and SVGAGI. With 8 bases clipped from V and 2 bases from J, the junction kept 5 bases outside the gene matches. The CDR3 here is CASRDRPPGANVLTF. CDR3 nucleotides: TGTGCCAGCCGGGACAGGCCACCTGGGGCCAACGTCCTGACTTTC.

V and J are TRBV4-1 and TRBJ1-4; no clear D. CDR1 is MGHRA, CDR2 YSYEKL, per germline. This CDR3 region has 14 residues. V lost 0 bases and J 15 bases, leaving 17 bases between the germline ends. In nucleotides, the CDR3 is TGCGCCAGCAGCCAAGATGGTTCAGCCGGAGCTATGTTTTTT. Its translation is CASSQDGSAGAMFF.

There are a few counts of this clonotype. The V gene is TRBV2, the J gene TRBJ2-6, with D unresolved. CDR1 SNHLY and CDR2 FYNNEI come from the germline V gene. Trimming pared 6 bases from V and 1 base from J, leaving 13 bases between. The CDR3 spans 16 residues. The CDR3 protein is CASRGPTVSGANVLTF. The DNA for the CDR3 is TGTGCCAGCAGGGGCCCAACCGTTTCTGGGGCCAACGTCCTGACTTTC.

The chain couples TRBV24-1 to TRBJ2-5; TRBD1 might be the D (6 bases). In germline, CDR1 is KGHDR, CDR2 SFDVKD. This CDR3 contains 14 residues. V was pared by 6 bases and J by 3 bases, with 13 bases between. The CDR3 DNA reads TGTGCCACCAGTCCACCCGGGACAAAAGAGACCCAGTACTTC. This translates into CATSPPGTKETQYF.

The V call is TRBV20-1, the J call TRBJ2-1; D remains unclear. V lost 7 bases to trimming and J lost 5 bases, with 9 bases between them. CDR1 is DFQATT, CDR2 SNEGSKA, per germline (reference sequence). CDR3 size: 11 residues. CDR3 nucleotides: TGCAGTGGAGACCCACACAATGAGCAGTTCTTC. Residues: CSGDPHNEQFF.

Of note for this clonotype: A read error may be the cause here, since a much bigger clone is one base away. The chain couples TRBV7-2 to TRBJ2-1; perhaps TRBD2 as D (5 bases). Trimming shortened V by 3 bases and J by 9 bases, and 6 bases separated the two germline ends. Germline values: CDR1 SGHTA, CDR2 FQGNSA. This CDR3 is built from 11 residues. CDR3 sequence reads: CTSSFRGEQFF. As DNA, the CDR3 is TGTACCAGCAGCTTCCGGGGTGAGCAGTTCTTC.

This clonotype was counted between two and nine times. The rearrangement uses TRBV4-1 and TRBJ2-5; 7 bases match TRBD2. J was trimmed by 3 bases and V by 5 bases; bases with no gene match: 15. CDR1 is MGHRA, CDR2 YSYEKL, per germline. This CDR3 has 17 amino acids. CDR3 nucleotides: TGCGCCAGCAGCAAAAGGGTTGGTAGCGGGCTCGAAGAGACCCAGTACTTC. Its translation: CASSKRVGSGLEETQYF.

The chain has TRBV2 and TRBJ2-2; weak D call: TRBD2 (6 bases). The germline V gene has CDR1 SNHLY and CDR2 FYNNEI. V was shortened by 10 bases and J by 0 bases, with 18 bases between the two germline ends. CDR3 length equals 16 residues. CDR3 in amino acids: CATCPGTPANTGELFF. CDR3 nucleotides: TGTGCCACATGCCCCGGGACTCCAGCGAACACCGGGGAGCTGTTTTTT.

This rearrangement joins TRBV20-1 to TRBJ2-5; D unresolved. The CDR3 spans 14 residues. Germline V gene data show CDR1 as DFQATT and CDR2 as SNEGSKA (reference sequence). V was cut by 0 bases and J by 3 bases, with 11 bases left in between. In DNA, the CDR3 is TGCAGTGCTAGAGATCTCCTCAACGAAGAGACCCAGTACTTC. Its translation is CSARDLLNEETQYF.

Worth noting for this clonotype: Being one base from a much bigger clone, this may be a read error. CDR3 in DNA: TGTGCCAGCAGTGTATCCCCTAATACCTACGAGCAGTACTTC. Translated: CASSVSPNTYEQYF. The rearrangement uses TRBV27 and TRBJ2-7; D remains unclear. The CDR3 spans 14 residues. The germline gives CDR1 MNHEY, CDR2 SMNVEV (reference sequence).

This clonotype has more than one count but fewer than ten. The V and J genes are TRBV20-1 and TRBJ1-1, with TRBD1 matching over 8 bases. The V and J ends lost 4 bases and 8 bases, in that order; junction bases with no gene match: 3. The germline CDR1 and CDR2 sequences are DFQATT and SNEGSKA (reference sequence). The CDR3 runs 11 residues. The CDR3 reads CSATRGLEAFF. CDR3 sequence (DNA): TGCAGTGCTACCAGGGGGCTCGAAGCTTTCTTT.

This clonotype appeared a few times. The chain has TRBV7-2 and TRBJ2-1, with 7 bases aligning to TRBD2. Germline V gene sequence: CDR1 SGHTA, CDR2 FQGNSA. Trimming at V came to 6 bases and at J to 9 bases, leaving 14 bases not matched to a gene. The CDR3 contains 15 residues. The CDR3 sequence is CASSLGGDFQSEQFF. In DNA form, the CDR3 reads TGTGCCAGCAGTCTGGGGGGGGACTTTCAAAGTGAGCAGTTCTTC.

This clonotype was observed a handful of times. This could be a read error, since a much larger clone is one nucleotide away. The J gene is TRBJ1-2, the V gene TRBV5-1; D unresolved. Germline V gives CDR1 SGHRS, CDR2 YFSETQ. CDR3 length equals 13 residues. The CDR3 region is CAGSQDLGYGYTF. DNA of the CDR3: TGCGCCGGCAGCCAGGACTTGGGCTATGGCTACACCTTC.